This T cell receptor (beta chain) stems from a study of CD8 T cells in Susac syndrome. V dropped 3 bases and J dropped 7 bases, with 9 bases sitting between them. In germline, CDR1 is KGHDR, CDR2 SFDVKD. CDR3 length equals 13 residues. Reverse transcription used about 0.45 to 1 ug RNA and random hexamers. TCRdb called the immunoSEQ multiplex PCR reads again in MiXCR, with one record for every CDR3 protein. The sample includes around 200,000 distinct CDR3 sequences, approximately 95% of them seen just once. It was negative isolation that provided the CD8+ and CD4+ T cells, whereas TEMRA cells were enriched by FACS.

The sample consisted of CD4+ T cells from PBMCs. The source is a human donor with multiple sclerosis. The chain employs TRBV24-1 and TRBJ1-5; D ambiguous. The CDR3 coding sequence is TGTGCCACCAGTGATAATGGACGACAGCCCCAGCATTTT. The encoded protein is CATSDNGRQPQHF.